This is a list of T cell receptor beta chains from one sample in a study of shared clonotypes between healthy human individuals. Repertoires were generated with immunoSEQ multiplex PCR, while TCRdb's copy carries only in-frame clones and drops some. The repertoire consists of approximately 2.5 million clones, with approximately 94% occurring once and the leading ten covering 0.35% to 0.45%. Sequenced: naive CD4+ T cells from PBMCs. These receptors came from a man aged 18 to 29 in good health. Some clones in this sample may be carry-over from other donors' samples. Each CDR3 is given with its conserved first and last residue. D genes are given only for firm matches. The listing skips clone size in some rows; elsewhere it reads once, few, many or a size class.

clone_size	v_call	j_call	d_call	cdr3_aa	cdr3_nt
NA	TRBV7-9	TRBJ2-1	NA	CASSDLGWTSYNEQFF	TGTGCCAGCAGCGACCTAGGATGGACCTCCTACAATGAGCAGTTCTTC
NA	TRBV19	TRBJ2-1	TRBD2	CASSIRDYSYNEQFF	TGTGCCAGTAGTATACGGGACTACTCCTACAATGAGCAGTTCTTC
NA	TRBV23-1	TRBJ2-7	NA	CASSQPKWDRGVEQYF	TGCGCCAGCAGTCAACCCAAATGGGATAGGGGTGTCGAGCAGTACTTC
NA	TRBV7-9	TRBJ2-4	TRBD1	CASSLRGGRGNIQYF	TGTGCCAGCAGCCTGAGAGGGGGCAGGGGAAACATTCAGTACTTC
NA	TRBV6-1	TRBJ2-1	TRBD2	CASSELASGNNEQFF	TGTGCCAGCAGTGAATTGGCTAGCGGGAACAATGAGCAGTTCTTC
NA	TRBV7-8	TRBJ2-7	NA	CASSSPVTKRPEQYF	TGTGCCAGCAGCTCCCCGGTAACGAAGCGGCCCGAGCAGTACTTC
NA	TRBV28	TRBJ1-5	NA	CASVGGSGGQPQHF	TGTGCCAGCGTAGGGGGGAGTGGTGGTCAGCCCCAGCATTTT
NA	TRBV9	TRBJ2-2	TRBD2	CASSVAGAGVWSTGELFF	TGTGCCAGCAGCGTAGCTGGAGCGGGAGTTTGGTCCACCGGGGAGCTGTTTTTT
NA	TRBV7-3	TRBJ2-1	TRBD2	CASSPRLAFDEQFF	TGTGCCAGCAGCCCGCGACTAGCGTTCGATGAGCAGTTCTTC
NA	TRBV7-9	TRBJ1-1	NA	CASSLKVLGMEAFF	TGTGCCAGCAGCTTAAAGGTTCTAGGAATGGAAGCTTTCTTT
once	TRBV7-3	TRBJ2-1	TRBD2	CASSPTSGREQFF	TGTGCCAGCAGCCCGACTAGCGGGAGGGAGCAGTTCTTC
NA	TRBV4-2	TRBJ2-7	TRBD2	CASSPGDSGRASYEQYF	TGTGCCAGCAGCCCTGGTGATAGCGGGAGGGCCTCCTACGAGCAGTACTTC
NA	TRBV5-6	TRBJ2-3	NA	CASSLWTRPDTQYF	TGTGCCAGCAGCTTGTGGACGCGGCCGGATACGCAGTATTTT
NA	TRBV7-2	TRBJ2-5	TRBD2	CASSSPRRAGQETQYF	TGTGCCAGCAGCTCCCCCCGAAGAGCGGGGCAAGAGACCCAGTACTTC
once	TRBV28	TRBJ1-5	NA	CASSSQGKKSNQPQHF	TGTGCCAGCAGTTCGCAGGGGAAAAAGAGCAATCAGCCCCAGCATTTT
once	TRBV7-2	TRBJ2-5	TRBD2	CASSLGASGTQETQYF	TGTGCCAGCAGCTTAGGCGCTAGCGGGACTCAAGAGACCCAGTACTTC
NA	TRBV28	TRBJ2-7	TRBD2	CASSSVFGREDSYEQYF	TGTGCCAGCAGTTCCGTTTTTGGGAGGGAAGATTCCTACGAGCAGTACTTC
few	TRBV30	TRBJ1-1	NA	CACTRGMNTEAFF	TGTGCCTGTACAAGGGGGATGAACACTGAAGCTTTCTTT
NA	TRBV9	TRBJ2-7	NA	CASSGEGTRRGEQYF	TGTGCCAGCAGCGGGGAAGGGACACGGCGAGGCGAGCAGTACTTC
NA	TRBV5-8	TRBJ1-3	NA	CASSLPWVLGNTIYF	TGTGCCAGCAGCTTGCCGTGGGTCTTGGGCAACACCATATATTTT
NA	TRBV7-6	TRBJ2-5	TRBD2	CASSIGGLAGVETQYF	TGTGCCAGCAGCATAGGGGGACTAGCGGGAGTAGAGACCCAGTACTTC
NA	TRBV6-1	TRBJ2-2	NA	CASSERAVRELFF	TGTGCCAGCAGTGAAAGGGCAGTAAGGGAGCTGTTTTTT
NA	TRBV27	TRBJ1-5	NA	CASSVQEDQPQHF	TGTGCCAGCAGCGTACAGGAGGATCAGCCCCAGCATTTT
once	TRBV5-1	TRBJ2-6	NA	CASQIGRPNSGANVLTF	TGCGCCAGTCAGATAGGACGTCCGAACTCTGGGGCCAACGTCCTGACTTTC
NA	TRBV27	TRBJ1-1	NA	CASSLWGGAGTEAFF	TGTGCCAGCAGTTTATGGGGGGGGGCCGGCACTGAAGCTTTCTTT
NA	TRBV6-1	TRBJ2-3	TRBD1	CASSWTGGKGDTQYF	TGTGCCAGCAGCTGGACAGGGGGTAAGGGAGATACGCAGTATTTT
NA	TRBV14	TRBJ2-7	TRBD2	CASSQEGTSGAYEQYF	TGTGCCAGCAGCCAAGAGGGAACTAGCGGGGCGTACGAGCAGTACTTC
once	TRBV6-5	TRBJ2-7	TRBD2	CASKGGLGAYEQYF	TGTGCCAGCAAGGGAGGACTAGGAGCCTACGAGCAGTACTTC
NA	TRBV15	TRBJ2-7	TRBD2	CATSRDQSAGVYEQYF	TGTGCCACCAGCAGAGACCAGTCAGCGGGAGTCTACGAGCAGTACTTC
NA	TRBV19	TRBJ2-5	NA	CASSSGIRETQYF	TGTGCCAGTAGTTCGGGGATTCGAGAGACCCAGTACTTC
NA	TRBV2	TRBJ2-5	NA	CASSDGGGRETQYF	TGTGCCAGCAGTGACGGAGGAGGACGGGAGACCCAGTACTTC
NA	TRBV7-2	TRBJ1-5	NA	CASSLDSLNQPQHF	TGTGCCAGCAGCTTAGACAGCCTAAATCAGCCCCAGCATTTT
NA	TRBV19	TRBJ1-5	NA	CASRRTEERQPQHF	TGTGCCAGCCGAAGGACAGAGGAAAGGCAGCCCCAGCATTTT
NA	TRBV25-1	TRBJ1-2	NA	CASSEYRAGYVGGYTF	TGTGCCAGCAGTGAATACCGGGCAGGGTATGTAGGTGGCTACACCTTC
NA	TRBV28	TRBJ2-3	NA	CASSLIGLARASTDTQYF	TGTGCCAGCAGTTTAATTGGGTTGGCACGTGCTAGCACAGATACGCAGTATTTT
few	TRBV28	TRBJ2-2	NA	CAAWGRNTGELFF	TGCGCAGCGTGGGGACGGAACACCGGGGAGCTGTTTTTT
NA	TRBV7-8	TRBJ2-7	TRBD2	CASSPLGLAGVYEQYF	TGTGCCAGCAGCCCCCTGGGCCTAGCGGGAGTATACGAGCAGTACTTC
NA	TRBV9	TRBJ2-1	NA	CASSDRVNEQFF	TGTGCCAGCAGCGATCGGGTCAATGAGCAGTTCTTC
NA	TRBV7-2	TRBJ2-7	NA	CASSLSRASYEQYF	TGTGCCAGCAGCTTATCGCGGGCATCCTACGAGCAGTACTTC
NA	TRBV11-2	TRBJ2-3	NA	CASSPTGLGTDTQYF	TGTGCCAGCAGCCCCACAGGGCTCGGAACAGATACGCAGTATTTT
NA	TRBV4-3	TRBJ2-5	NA	CASSRRAATQETQYF	TGCGCCAGCAGCCGCAGGGCGGCTACCCAAGAGACCCAGTACTTC
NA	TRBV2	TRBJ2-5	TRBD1	CASRPRGSRQETQYF	TGTGCCAGCAGACCCAGGGGGAGTCGGCAAGAGACCCAGTACTTC
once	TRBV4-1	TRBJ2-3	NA	CASSQDTGTQYF	TGCGCCAGCAGCCAAGATACGGGTACGCAGTATTTT